The rows below give T cell receptor beta chains drawn from one sample of a study of control samples from healthy donors and cancer patients. Assay: immunoSEQ multiplex PCR; the TCRdb copy retains only in-frame clones and omits some. This sample carries approximately 170,000 clones, about 93% of them seen once, and the ten largest clones take approximately 0.7%. Sequenced: blood. Source of these receptors: a woman in her thirties in good health. Both conserved end residues are part of each CDR3. D genes are given only for firm matches. Part of the rows lack a size; the others show once, few, many or a class for expanded clones.

V gene: TRBV4-2; clone size: NA; J gene: TRBJ2-7; D gene: NA; CDR3 protein: CASSQETGNSYEQYF; CDR3 DNA: TGTGCCAGCAGCCAAGAAACCGGGAACTCATACGAGCAGTACTTC
V gene: TRBV12-3/TRBV12-4; clone size: NA; J gene: TRBJ2-5; D gene: TRBD1; CDR3 protein: CASTTTGAETQYF; CDR3 DNA: TGTGCCAGCACGACGACAGGGGCCGAGACCCAGTACTTC
V gene: TRBV29-1; clone size: NA; J gene: TRBJ1-2; D gene: TRBD1; CDR3 protein: CSVLVRDRLNYGYTF; CDR3 DNA: TGCAGCGTTTTGGTCCGGGACAGGCTTAACTATGGCTACACCTTC
V gene: TRBV7-6; clone size: few; J gene: TRBJ2-7; D gene: TRBD2; CDR3 protein: CASSPGGTYEQYF; CDR3 DNA: TGTGCCAGCAGCCCGGGGGGGACCTACGAGCAGTACTTC
V gene: TRBV19; clone size: NA; J gene: TRBJ2-7; D gene: NA; CDR3 protein: CASSIGDRTPYEQYF; CDR3 DNA: TGTGCCAGTAGTATAGGGGACCGCACCCCTTACGAGCAGTACTTC
V gene: TRBV5-1; clone size: NA; J gene: TRBJ1-1; D gene: NA; CDR3 protein: CASSLAGHLNTEAFF; CDR3 DNA: TGCGCCAGCAGCTTGGCAGGACATTTGAACACTGAAGCTTTCTTT
V gene: TRBV6-5; clone size: NA; J gene: TRBJ1-3; D gene: NA; CDR3 protein: CASENPASGNTIYF; CDR3 DNA: TGTGCCAGCGAGAACCCGGCCTCTGGAAACACCATATATTTT
V gene: TRBV7-2; clone size: NA; J gene: TRBJ2-7; D gene: NA; CDR3 protein: CASSLDWTAAYEQYF; CDR3 DNA: TGTGCCAGCAGCTTAGACTGGACAGCCGCCTACGAGCAGTACTTC
V gene: TRBV21-1; clone size: NA; J gene: TRBJ2-7; D gene: NA; CDR3 protein: CASSRPTRLYEQYF; CDR3 DNA: TGTGCCAGCAGCAGACCGACTAGGTTATACGAGCAGTACTTC
V gene: TRBV11-2; clone size: NA; J gene: TRBJ2-1; D gene: NA; CDR3 protein: CASSFQGSYNEQFF; CDR3 DNA: TGTGCCAGCAGCTTCCAGGGCTCCTACAATGAGCAGTTCTTC
V gene: TRBV5-1; clone size: few; J gene: TRBJ1-2; D gene: TRBD1; CDR3 protein: CASSLGQGFGYTF; CDR3 DNA: TGCGCCAGCAGCTTGGGACAGGGTTTCGGCTACACCTTC
V gene: TRBV7-9; clone size: NA; J gene: TRBJ1-4; D gene: TRBD1; CDR3 protein: CASSPGQIPTNEKLFF; CDR3 DNA: TGTGCCAGCAGCCCGGGACAGATCCCAACTAATGAAAAACTGTTTTTT
V gene: TRBV28; clone size: NA; J gene: TRBJ2-1; D gene: TRBD2; CDR3 protein: CASSGTSGRSSYNEQFF; CDR3 DNA: TGTGCCAGCAGTGGGACTAGCGGGAGGAGCTCCTACAATGAGCAGTTCTTC
V gene: TRBV7-2; clone size: NA; J gene: TRBJ2-1; D gene: NA; CDR3 protein: CASSLGVGGNEQFF; CDR3 DNA: TGTGCCAGCAGCTTAGGAGTAGGGGGTAATGAGCAGTTCTTC
V gene: TRBV30; clone size: NA; J gene: TRBJ2-1; D gene: TRBD2; CDR3 protein: CAWSSDSGRARREQFF; CDR3 DNA: TGTGCCTGGAGTAGTGATAGCGGGAGGGCCCGCCGCGAGCAGTTCTTC
V gene: TRBV2; clone size: once; J gene: TRBJ2-3; D gene: NA; CDR3 protein: CASTRTVPTQVDTQYF; CDR3 DNA: TGTGCCAGCACGAGGACAGTCCCTACACAAGTGGATACGCAGTATTTT
V gene: TRBV19; clone size: many; J gene: TRBJ2-1; D gene: NA; CDR3 protein: CAVGDYNEQFF; CDR3 DNA: TGTGCAGTCGGCGATTACAATGAGCAGTTCTTC
V gene: TRBV24-1; clone size: NA; J gene: TRBJ2-5; D gene: TRBD2; CDR3 protein: CATSGVTSGRAGETQYF; CDR3 DNA: TGTGCCACCAGCGGGGTGACTAGCGGGAGGGCGGGAGAGACCCAGTACTTC
V gene: TRBV6-2/TRBV6-3; clone size: NA; J gene: TRBJ2-1; D gene: NA; CDR3 protein: CASSYTESASWGNEQFF; CDR3 DNA: TGTGCCAGCAGTTACACCGAGTCGGCCTCGTGGGGTAATGAGCAGTTCTTC
V gene: TRBV7-7; clone size: NA; J gene: TRBJ2-2; D gene: NA; CDR3 protein: CASSLAPSSGGYTGELFF; CDR3 DNA: TGTGCTAGCAGCTTAGCTCCGAGTTCCGGGGGATACACCGGGGAGCTGTTTTTT
V gene: TRBV7-9; clone size: few; J gene: TRBJ2-7; D gene: TRBD2; CDR3 protein: CASSPPLAGGHEQYF; CDR3 DNA: TGTGCCAGCAGCCCCCCTCTAGCGGGAGGGCACGAGCAGTACTTC
V gene: TRBV6-2/TRBV6-3; clone size: NA; J gene: TRBJ1-4; D gene: NA; CDR3 protein: CASSYSIPGTSPEKLFF; CDR3 DNA: TGTGCCAGCAGTTACTCGATTCCCGGGACATCCCCTGAAAAACTGTTTTTT
V gene: TRBV15; clone size: NA; J gene: TRBJ1-2; D gene: NA; CDR3 protein: CATSRDREEGVNYGYTF; CDR3 DNA: TGTGCCACCAGCAGAGATAGAGAGGAGGGGGTCAACTATGGCTACACCTTC
V gene: TRBV30; clone size: NA; J gene: TRBJ2-5; D gene: TRBD2; CDR3 protein: CAWSLTSGQETQYF; CDR3 DNA: TGTGCCTGGAGCCTTACTAGCGGCCAAGAGACCCAGTACTTC
V gene: TRBV7-9; clone size: NA; J gene: TRBJ1-2; D gene: NA; CDR3 protein: CASSFSHGYTF; CDR3 DNA: TGTGCCAGCAGCTTTTCACATGGCTACACCTTC
V gene: TRBV2; clone size: NA; J gene: TRBJ2-3; D gene: TRBD2; CDR3 protein: CASSDASGRGWGSMDTQYF; CDR3 DNA: TGTGCCAGCAGTGATGCTAGCGGGAGGGGATGGGGGTCTATGGATACGCAGTATTTT
V gene: TRBV6-1; clone size: NA; J gene: TRBJ1-4; D gene: NA; CDR3 protein: CASSETSGGNEKLFF; CDR3 DNA: TGTGCCAGCAGTGAAACCAGCGGGGGTAATGAAAAACTGTTTTTT
V gene: TRBV7-9; clone size: NA; J gene: TRBJ2-3; D gene: NA; CDR3 protein: CASSLGRATDTQYF; CDR3 DNA: TGTGCCAGCAGCTTAGGACGAGCCACAGATACGCAGTATTTT
V gene: TRBV28; clone size: NA; J gene: TRBJ2-3; D gene: NA; CDR3 protein: CASSSRVLGRTDTQYF; CDR3 DNA: TGTGCCAGCAGCTCCAGGGTACTGGGACGCACAGATACGCAGTATTTT
V gene: TRBV28; clone size: NA; J gene: TRBJ1-2; D gene: TRBD1; CDR3 protein: CASRSQGAVYGYTF; CDR3 DNA: TGTGCCAGCAGGTCACAGGGGGCTGTGTATGGCTACACCTTC
V gene: TRBV11-2; clone size: NA; J gene: TRBJ2-1; D gene: NA; CDR3 protein: CASSPLGEQFF; CDR3 DNA: TGTGCCAGCAGCCCTCTAGGGGAGCAGTTCTTC
V gene: TRBV4-2; clone size: NA; J gene: TRBJ1-4; D gene: NA; CDR3 protein: CASSQEGPGYRKLFF; CDR3 DNA: TGTGCCAGCAGCCAAGAAGGGCCGGGCTACCGGAAACTGTTTTTT
V gene: TRBV5-5; clone size: NA; J gene: TRBJ2-7; D gene: NA; CDR3 protein: CASSLSRGLRLNSYEQYF; CDR3 DNA: TGTGCCAGCAGCTTGTCCCGGGGCTTGCGGCTCAACTCCTACGAGCAGTACTTC
V gene: TRBV11-2; clone size: NA; J gene: TRBJ2-1; D gene: NA; CDR3 protein: CASSRWTKEQFF; CDR3 DNA: TGTGCCAGCAGCCGGTGGACGAAAGAGCAGTTCTTC
V gene: TRBV5-6; clone size: once; J gene: TRBJ2-3; D gene: NA; CDR3 protein: CASSSRSEDTQYF; CDR3 DNA: TGTGCCAGCAGCTCCCGGTCCGAGGATACGCAGTATTTT
V gene: TRBV14; clone size: NA; J gene: TRBJ1-6; D gene: NA; CDR3 protein: CARRDTGRPYNSYNSPLHF; CDR3 DNA: TGTGCCAGGAGGGATACAGGACGACCATATAACTCCTATAATTCACCCCTCCACTTT
V gene: TRBV5-1; clone size: NA; J gene: TRBJ1-6; D gene: TRBD1; CDR3 protein: CASRASTGVGPLHF; CDR3 DNA: TGCGCCAGCAGGGCCTCCACAGGGGTGGGACCCCTCCACTTT
V gene: TRBV9; clone size: NA; J gene: TRBJ2-7; D gene: NA; CDR3 protein: CASSPPVSGSYYEQYF; CDR3 DNA: TGTGCCAGCAGCCCCCCCGTGTCTGGGAGCTATTACGAGCAGTACTTC
V gene: TRBV4-3; clone size: NA; J gene: TRBJ1-6; D gene: NA; CDR3 protein: CASSQDIRDNSPLHF; CDR3 DNA: TGCGCCAGCAGCCAAGATATAAGGGACAATTCACCCCTCCACTTT
V gene: TRBV3-1/TRBV3-2; clone size: NA; J gene: TRBJ2-5; D gene: TRBD1; CDR3 protein: CASSHQDRGPPWETQYF; CDR3 DNA: TGTGCCAGCAGCCACCAGGACAGGGGGCCTCCTTGGGAGACCCAGTACTTC
V gene: TRBV2; clone size: few; J gene: TRBJ1-5; D gene: NA; CDR3 protein: CASSRVTQPQHF; CDR3 DNA: TGTGCCAGCAGTCGGGTAACTCAGCCCCAGCATTTT
V gene: TRBV28; clone size: NA; J gene: TRBJ2-1; D gene: NA; CDR3 protein: CASSPLGRQSYNEQFF; CDR3 DNA: TGTGCCAGCAGTCCCTTAGGGAGGCAGTCCTACAATGAGCAGTTCTTC
V gene: TRBV5-1; clone size: NA; J gene: TRBJ2-7; D gene: TRBD2; CDR3 protein: CASSFSSGTYEQYF; CDR3 DNA: TGCGCCAGCAGCTTTTCTAGCGGGACCTACGAGCAGTACTTC
V gene: TRBV6-2/TRBV6-3; clone size: NA; J gene: TRBJ2-7; D gene: NA; CDR3 protein: CASSYVSGGTVNEQYF; CDR3 DNA: TGTGCCAGCAGTTACGTTTCCGGGGGCACTGTTAACGAGCAGTACTTC
V gene: TRBV4-1; clone size: once; J gene: TRBJ2-2; D gene: NA; CDR3 protein: CASSQGHGELFF; CDR3 DNA: TGCGCCAGCAGCCAGGGACATGGGGAGCTGTTTTTT
V gene: TRBV6-5; clone size: NA; J gene: TRBJ1-1; D gene: NA; CDR3 protein: CASSITRVNTEAFF; CDR3 DNA: TGTGCCAGCAGTATTACCAGGGTGAACACTGAAGCTTTCTTT
V gene: TRBV29-1; clone size: once; J gene: TRBJ2-3; D gene: NA; CDR3 protein: CSVEESTDTQYF; CDR3 DNA: TGCAGCGTTGAAGAAAGCACAGATACGCAGTATTTT
V gene: TRBV27; clone size: NA; J gene: TRBJ1-1; D gene: NA; CDR3 protein: CASSFLITGSEAFF; CDR3 DNA: TGTGCCAGCAGTTTCCTCATCACGGGGAGTGAAGCTTTCTTT
V gene: TRBV13; clone size: NA; J gene: TRBJ2-1; D gene: TRBD2; CDR3 protein: CASSWVAGSGASREQFF; CDR3 DNA: TGTGCCAGCAGCTGGGTAGCGGGATCCGGAGCCTCGCGTGAGCAGTTCTTC
V gene: TRBV5-1; clone size: NA; J gene: TRBJ2-3; D gene: NA; CDR3 protein: CASSRADTQYF; CDR3 DNA: TGCGCCAGCAGCCGAGCAGATACGCAGTATTTT
V gene: TRBV28; clone size: NA; J gene: TRBJ2-1; D gene: TRBD2; CDR3 protein: CASSSGGSGYNEQFF; CDR3 DNA: TGTGCCAGCAGTTCGGGCGGGAGTGGGTACAATGAGCAGTTCTTC
V gene: TRBV5-4; clone size: NA; J gene: TRBJ2-1; D gene: TRBD2; CDR3 protein: CASSLYLAGATPEQFF; CDR3 DNA: TGTGCCAGCAGCTTGTACCTAGCGGGGGCCACCCCGGAGCAGTTCTTC
V gene: TRBV6-4; clone size: few; J gene: TRBJ2-2; D gene: TRBD2; CDR3 protein: CASSSGSTGELFF; CDR3 DNA: TGTGCCAGCAGTAGCGGGAGCACCGGGGAGCTGTTTTTT